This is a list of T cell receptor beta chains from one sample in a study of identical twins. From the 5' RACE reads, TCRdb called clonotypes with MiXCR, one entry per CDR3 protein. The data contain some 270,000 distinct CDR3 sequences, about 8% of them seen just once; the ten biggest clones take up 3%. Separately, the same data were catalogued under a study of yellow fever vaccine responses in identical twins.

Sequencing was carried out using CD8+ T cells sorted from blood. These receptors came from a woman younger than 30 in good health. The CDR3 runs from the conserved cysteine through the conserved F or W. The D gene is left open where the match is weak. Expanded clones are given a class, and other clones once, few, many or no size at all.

cdr3_aa: CASSPAGTSGPYEQYF
cdr3_nt: TGTGCCAGCTCACCCGCCGGGACTAGCGGACCCTACGAGCAGTACTTC
clone_size: NA
j_call: TRBJ2-7
d_call: TRBD2
v_call: TRBV18

cdr3_aa: CAISDSLGAGTVTYEQYF
cdr3_nt: TGTGCCATCAGTGACTCTCTGGGTGCCGGGACAGTAACCTACGAGCAGTACTTC
clone_size: many
j_call: TRBJ2-7
d_call: TRBD1
v_call: TRBV10-3

cdr3_aa: CASSPQGLPQQETQYF
cdr3_nt: TGCGCCAGCAGCCCCCAAGGACTACCTCAACAAGAGACCCAGTACTTC
clone_size: few
j_call: TRBJ2-5
d_call: NA
v_call: TRBV5-1

cdr3_aa: CSARQLGEYEQYF
cdr3_nt: TGCAGTGCTAGGCAGCTGGGGGAGTACGAGCAGTACTTC
clone_size: NA
j_call: TRBJ2-7
d_call: NA
v_call: TRBV20-1

cdr3_aa: CSCTKSGRSYDQYF
cdr3_nt: TGCAGCTGTACCAAATCGGGTCGCTCCTACGACCAGTACTTC
clone_size: few
j_call: TRBJ2-7
d_call: NA
v_call: TRBV29-1

cdr3_aa: CASSSNPLISGNGSSSYEQYF
cdr3_nt: TGTGCCAGCAGCTCCAACCCACTAATATCAGGGAACGGCTCTAGCTCCTACGAGCAGTACTTC
clone_size: few
j_call: TRBJ2-7
d_call: NA
v_call: TRBV11-1

cdr3_aa: CASGINEQFF
cdr3_nt: TGTGCCAGCGGTATCAATGAGCAGTTCTTC
clone_size: few
j_call: TRBJ2-1
d_call: NA
v_call: TRBV12-3/TRBV12-4

cdr3_aa: CASSFVPDEQFF
cdr3_nt: TGTGCCAGCAGCTTCGTCCCGGATGAGCAGTTCTTC
clone_size: NA
j_call: TRBJ2-1
d_call: NA
v_call: TRBV7-9

cdr3_aa: CASSYRVLDEQFF
cdr3_nt: TGTGCCAGCAGTTACAGGGTTTTGGATGAGCAGTTCTTC
clone_size: few
j_call: TRBJ2-1
d_call: NA
v_call: TRBV6-5

cdr3_aa: CASSLAGGSIYEQYF
cdr3_nt: TGTGCCAGCAGTTTAGCGGGAGGTAGTATCTACGAGCAGTACTTC
clone_size: many
j_call: TRBJ2-7
d_call: NA
v_call: TRBV12-3/TRBV12-4

cdr3_aa: CASSPIGRDLYNEQFF
cdr3_nt: TGCGCCAGCAGCCCCATAGGGAGGGACTTATACAATGAGCAGTTCTTC
clone_size: many
j_call: TRBJ2-1
d_call: TRBD2
v_call: TRBV5-1

cdr3_aa: CSVEPDSGTQYF
cdr3_nt: TGCAGCGTTGAACCGGACTCTGGGACCCAGTACTTC
clone_size: NA
j_call: TRBJ2-5
d_call: NA
v_call: TRBV29-1